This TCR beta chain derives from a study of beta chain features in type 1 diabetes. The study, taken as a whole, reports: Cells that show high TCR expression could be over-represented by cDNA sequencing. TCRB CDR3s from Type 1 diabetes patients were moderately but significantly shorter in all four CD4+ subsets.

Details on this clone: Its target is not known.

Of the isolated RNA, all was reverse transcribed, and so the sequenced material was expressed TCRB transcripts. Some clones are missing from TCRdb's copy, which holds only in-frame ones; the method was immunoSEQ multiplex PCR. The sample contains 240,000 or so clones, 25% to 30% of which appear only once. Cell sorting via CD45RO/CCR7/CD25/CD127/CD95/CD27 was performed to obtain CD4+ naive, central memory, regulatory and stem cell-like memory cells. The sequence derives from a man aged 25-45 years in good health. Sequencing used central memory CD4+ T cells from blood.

The CDR3 loop reads CASSLSPDPLSYEQYF. CDR3 nucleotides: TGTGCCAGCAGTTTATCGCCCGACCCCCTGTCCTACGAGCAGTACTTC. This chain joins TRBV27 and TRBJ2-7; D remains ambiguous. The ends were cut back, 0 bases at V and 1 base at J, with 13 bases in the middle. CDR3 size: 16 residues. Germline CDR1 is MNHEY and CDR2 is SMNVEV (reference sequence).